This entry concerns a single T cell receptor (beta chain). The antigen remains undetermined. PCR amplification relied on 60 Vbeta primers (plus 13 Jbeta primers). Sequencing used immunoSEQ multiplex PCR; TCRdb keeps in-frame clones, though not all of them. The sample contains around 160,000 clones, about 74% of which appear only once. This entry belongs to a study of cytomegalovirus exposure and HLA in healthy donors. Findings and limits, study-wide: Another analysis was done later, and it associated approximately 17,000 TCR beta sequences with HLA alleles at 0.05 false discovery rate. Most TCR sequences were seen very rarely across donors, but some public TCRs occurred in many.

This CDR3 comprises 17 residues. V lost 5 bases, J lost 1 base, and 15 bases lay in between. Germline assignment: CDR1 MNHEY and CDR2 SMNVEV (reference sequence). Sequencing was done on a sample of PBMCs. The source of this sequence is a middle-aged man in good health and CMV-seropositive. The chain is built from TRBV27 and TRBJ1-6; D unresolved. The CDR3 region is CASSPSVGQSYNSPLHF. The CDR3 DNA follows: TGTGCCAGCAGTCCCTCAGTGGGCCAATCCTATAATTCACCCCTCCACTTT.